This TCR beta chain was obtained from a study of blood T cells in healthy people across ages. Overall study: For every two T cells, template switching captured about one barcoded beta molecule. Notes on the study in general: There was a strong correlation between TCR beta diversity and naive T cell percentage.

Concerning this clonotype itself: Antigen specificity is unknown.

Trimming took 1 base from V and 2 from J, leaving 10 bases between them. In germline, CDR1 is SEHNR, CDR2 FQNEAQ (reference sequence). The CDR3 consists of 15 residues. The use of a sample-barcoded 5' primer and a J-beta primer mix characterized a second PCR of about 6 to 12 cycles. Tags on each cDNA molecule came from a template-switch adaptor with 12 random nucleotides. No fewer than 3 million CDR3-containing paired-end reads came from each sample. TCRdb itself ran the 5' RACE reads through MiXCR, one entry per CDR3 protein. The table lists about 900,000 distinct CDR3 sequences, around 62% of them singletons.

Sequences were obtained from blood. The rearrangement uses TRBV7-9 and TRBJ2-3; D not certain. This TCR came from a man aged 30 to 39 in good health. The CDR3 spells CASSLGRTTTDTQYF. DNA for the CDR3: TGTGCCAGCAGCTTAGGAAGGACCACCACAGATACGCAGTATTTT. Drawing the rest from reference TRBV7-9 and TRBJ2-3, the complete variable domain is DTGVSQNPRHKITKRGQNVTFRCDPISEHNRLYWYRQTLGQGPEFLTYFQNEAQLEKSRLLSDRFSAERPKGSFSTLEIQRTEQGDSAMYLCASSLGRTTTDTQYFGPGTRLTVL.